Listed below are T cell receptor beta chains from one sample, sequenced in a study of beta chain features in type 1 diabetes. Using immunoSEQ multiplex PCR, the repertoire was profiled, and TCRdb retains in-frame clones only, with some absent. The table records under 250,000 clones, around 9.9% of them present only once. Sequenced: central memory CD4+ T cells from blood. The receptors come from a man aged 18 to 30 in good health. CDR3s include the opening cysteine and the closing phenylalanine or tryptophan. Each record gives: J gene, V gene, clone size, D gene, CDR3 DNA, CDR3 protein. The D gene is left open where the match is weak. The size entry is marked missing in some rows and otherwise reads once, few, many or a size class.

J: TRBJ2-1; V: TRBV27; size: -; D: -; DNA: TGCGCCAGCAGTTCGGACAGCCCTATCGGGGAGCAGTTCTTC; CDR3: CASSSDSPIGEQFF
J: TRBJ2-7; V: TRBV27; size: few; D: -; DNA: TGTGCCAGCAGTCCCCTGGGGCCCGGCGGGGAGCAGTACTTC; CDR3: CASSPLGPGGEQYF
J: TRBJ1-5; V: TRBV6-6; size: few; D: TRBD1; DNA: TGTGCCAGCGGTCCAGGGGGTGGGAGTCAGCCCCAGCATTTT; CDR3: CASGPGGGSQPQHF
J: TRBJ2-6; V: TRBV4-2; size: -; D: TRBD1; DNA: TGTGCCAGCAGCCAAGATCCCCTGACAGGGGCGGGGGCCAACGTCCTGACTTTC; CDR3: CASSQDPLTGAGANVLTF
J: TRBJ2-1; V: TRBV5-4; size: few; D: -; DNA: TGTGCCAGCAGCTCTCATGCAGGCGGTTCCTACAATGAGCAGTTCTTC; CDR3: CASSSHAGGSYNEQFF
J: TRBJ2-7; V: TRBV29-1; size: -; D: -; DNA: TGCAGCGTGAGGTTACTGGGCGGGGAATCCGCCTACGAGCAGTACTTC; CDR3: CSVRLLGGESAYEQYF
J: TRBJ1-2; V: TRBV28; size: -; D: TRBD1; DNA: TGTGCCAGCAGTTTATTAACAGGGGGCAGTAGGTATGGCTACACCTTC; CDR3: CASSLLTGGSRYGYTF
J: TRBJ2-3; V: TRBV2; size: -; D: TRBD2; DNA: TGTGCCAGCAATTTACTAGCGGGAGGGGTGGATACGCAGTATTTT; CDR3: CASNLLAGGVDTQYF
J: TRBJ1-4; V: TRBV6-1; size: few; D: -; DNA: TGTGCCAGCAGTGTAGAGGGCAGGGGCAGTGAAAAACTGTTTTTT; CDR3: CASSVEGRGSEKLFF
J: TRBJ2-7; V: TRBV9; size: -; D: -; DNA: TGTGCCAGCAGCGTAGCCCCTCGAGCGGAAGGGGGTTACGAGCAGTACTTC; CDR3: CASSVAPRAEGGYEQYF
J: TRBJ1-1; V: TRBV6-1; size: few; D: TRBD1; DNA: TGTGCCAGCAGTGGGGACAGATGGAACACTGAAGCTTTCTTT; CDR3: CASSGDRWNTEAFF
J: TRBJ2-4; V: TRBV5-6; size: few; D: -; DNA: TGTGCCAGCAGCTTGGAGAGCATTCAGTACTTC; CDR3: CASSLESIQYF
J: TRBJ1-1; V: TRBV27; size: many; D: TRBD1; DNA: TGTGCCAGCAGTTTATCGTTGGGACAGTTTGAAGCTTTCTTT; CDR3: CASSLSLGQFEAFF
J: TRBJ2-1; V: TRBV6-6; size: many; D: TRBD2; DNA: TGTGCCAGCAGTTATGCGGTAGCGGGAGGGAGGGATGAGCAGTTCTTC; CDR3: CASSYAVAGGRDEQFF
J: TRBJ2-7; V: TRBV28; size: -; D: -; DNA: TGTGCCAGCAGTACGGGAACCCACTACGAGCAGTACTTC; CDR3: CASSTGTHYEQYF
J: TRBJ2-1; V: TRBV5-1; size: -; D: -; DNA: TGCGCCAGCAGCTCCCAGGGGGGGTCCTACAATGAGCAGTTCTTC; CDR3: CASSSQGGSYNEQFF
J: TRBJ2-1; V: TRBV9; size: -; D: TRBD1; DNA: TGTGCCAGCAGCGGAGGACTGACAGGGGGTCCTGAGCAGTTCTTC; CDR3: CASSGGLTGGPEQFF
J: TRBJ2-1; V: TRBV4-2; size: few; D: -; DNA: TGTGCCAGCAGCCAAGGGACTACCTACAATGAGCAGTTCTTC; CDR3: CASSQGTTYNEQFF
J: TRBJ1-1; V: TRBV30; size: -; D: -; DNA: TGTGCCTGGAGAGGGTCGCCGGCGGGCACTGAAGCTTTCTTT; CDR3: CAWRGSPAGTEAFF
J: TRBJ1-4; V: TRBV14; size: few; D: -; DNA: TGTGCCAGCAGCCGTACACCGGGGACCGGTGAAAAACTGTTTTTT; CDR3: CASSRTPGTGEKLFF
J: TRBJ2-7; V: TRBV28; size: -; D: -; DNA: TGTGCCAGCAGTTTTCCGACAGCCTCTACCTACGAGCAGTACTTC; CDR3: CASSFPTASTYEQYF
J: TRBJ2-1; V: TRBV5-1; size: -; D: -; DNA: TGCGCCAGCAGCTTGGAAGTGGCCTACAATGAGCAGTTCTTC; CDR3: CASSLEVAYNEQFF
J: TRBJ1-1; V: TRBV5-1; size: few; D: -; DNA: TGCGCCAGCAGCTTCCAAACAGGGTCCACTGAAGCTTTCTTT; CDR3: CASSFQTGSTEAFF
J: TRBJ2-3; V: TRBV6-6; size: -; D: -; DNA: TGTGCCAGCAGCTACCATTCGGCAGATACGCAGTATTTT; CDR3: CASSYHSADTQYF
J: TRBJ2-5; V: TRBV5-4; size: -; D: -; DNA: TGTGCCAGCAGCTTGGGCAGGGTCGGTCGCGAGACCCAGTACTTC; CDR3: CASSLGRVGRETQYF
J: TRBJ1-4; V: TRBV6-5; size: -; D: -; DNA: TGTGCCAGCAGTTACTCGATTGGCTTAGGTGAAAAACTGTTTTTT; CDR3: CASSYSIGLGEKLFF
J: TRBJ1-2; V: TRBV5-1; size: few; D: TRBD1; DNA: TGCGCCAGCAGGCTGAATACCGGGACAGTCTATGGCTACACCTTC; CDR3: CASRLNTGTVYGYTF
J: TRBJ2-7; V: TRBV19; size: -; D: TRBD1; DNA: TGTGCCAGTAGTATGTCGGCAGGGGGCTACGAGCAGTACTTC; CDR3: CASSMSAGGYEQYF
J: TRBJ2-1; V: TRBV9; size: many; D: -; DNA: TGTGCCAGCAGCCTACTCGGCGGGATAACCTACAATGAGCAGTTCTTC; CDR3: CASSLLGGITYNEQFF
J: TRBJ2-5; V: TRBV7-9; size: -; D: -; DNA: TGTGCCAGCAGCCGCTTTCGGGGAAAAGACCAAGAGACCCAGTACTTC; CDR3: CASSRFRGKDQETQYF
J: TRBJ2-7; V: TRBV7-2; size: few; D: -; DNA: TGTGCCAGCAGTTACGGGAACTTCGGCGCCTACGAGCAGTACTTC; CDR3: CASSYGNFGAYEQYF
J: TRBJ1-2; V: TRBV5-1; size: few; D: -; DNA: TGCGCCAGCAGCTTGGATAACCGCGGATGGTATGGCTACACCTTC; CDR3: CASSLDNRGWYGYTF
J: TRBJ2-6; V: TRBV5-1; size: many; D: -; DNA: TGCGCCAGCAGCTTGGTTCTGGGAAAGACTGGGGCCAACGTCCTGACTTTC; CDR3: CASSLVLGKTGANVLTF
J: TRBJ2-5; V: TRBV28; size: -; D: -; DNA: TGTGCCAGCAGGGACCGGAGGTGGCAATGGGGGACCCAGTACTTC; CDR3: CASRDRRWQWGTQYF
J: TRBJ1-4; V: TRBV13; size: few; D: -; DNA: TGTGCCAGCAGCTTAGGTGGAGGGAGTATGGAAAAACTGTTTTTT; CDR3: CASSLGGGSMEKLFF
J: TRBJ2-3; V: TRBV7-8; size: few; D: TRBD2; DNA: TGTGCCAGCAGCGGGAGCGGGAGTGTACGAGATACGCAGTATTTT; CDR3: CASSGSGSVRDTQYF
J: TRBJ2-7; V: TRBV5-1; size: few; D: TRBD1; DNA: TGCGCCAGCAGCGGAACAGGGGGCCCCTACGAGCAGTACTTC; CDR3: CASSGTGGPYEQYF
J: TRBJ2-5; V: TRBV7-9; size: few; D: -; DNA: TGTGCCAGCAGCTTTAGTCTTGGCGCAGGGCGAGAGACCCAGTACTTC; CDR3: CASSFSLGAGRETQYF
J: TRBJ1-2; V: TRBV11-2; size: few; D: -; DNA: TGTGCCAGCAGCTTAAACAGGCCGAACTATGGCTACACCTTC; CDR3: CASSLNRPNYGYTF
J: TRBJ2-1; V: TRBV4-1; size: -; D: -; DNA: TGCGCCAGCAGCCGACAACCGGGACTCTACAATGAGCAGTTCTTC; CDR3: CASSRQPGLYNEQFF